This TCR beta chain was sequenced in a study of T cells after yellow fever vaccination. Study-level points and caveats: Most primary-vaccination clones reappeared after the booster (just under 98% CD4, about 88% CD8). Bulk-population clonotypes that are abundant could appear as contaminants in FACS-sorted repertoires. Just a small share of clonotypes turned up in the CD4 compartment as well as the CD8 compartment.

This clonotype was detected ten times or more. The antigen is undetermined. UMIs and a universal primer site were added when TCR cDNA was made by 5'RACE template switching. TCRdb re-called the 5' RACE reads with MiXCR, one entry per CDR3 protein. Counted here are about 330,000 distinct CDR3 sequences, roughly 8.3% occurring once; the ten biggest clones make up under 20%. The CDR3 sequence is 15 residues long. V shed 7 bases and J shed 0 bases, with 14 bases lying between them. Per germline, CDR1 SGHRS and CDR2 YFSETQ. This chain connects TRBV5-1 to TRBJ2-1, with D possibly TRBD1 on 6 matching bases. The sequence was collected from a man aged 18 to 35 who received the YFV17D yellow fever vaccine. The source material was PBMCs, sampled 35 to 50 days after the first yellow fever vaccination. CDR3 bases: TGCGCCAGCCATTACAGGGAGAGCTCCTACAATGAGCAGTTCTTC. This codes for CASHYRESSYNEQFF.